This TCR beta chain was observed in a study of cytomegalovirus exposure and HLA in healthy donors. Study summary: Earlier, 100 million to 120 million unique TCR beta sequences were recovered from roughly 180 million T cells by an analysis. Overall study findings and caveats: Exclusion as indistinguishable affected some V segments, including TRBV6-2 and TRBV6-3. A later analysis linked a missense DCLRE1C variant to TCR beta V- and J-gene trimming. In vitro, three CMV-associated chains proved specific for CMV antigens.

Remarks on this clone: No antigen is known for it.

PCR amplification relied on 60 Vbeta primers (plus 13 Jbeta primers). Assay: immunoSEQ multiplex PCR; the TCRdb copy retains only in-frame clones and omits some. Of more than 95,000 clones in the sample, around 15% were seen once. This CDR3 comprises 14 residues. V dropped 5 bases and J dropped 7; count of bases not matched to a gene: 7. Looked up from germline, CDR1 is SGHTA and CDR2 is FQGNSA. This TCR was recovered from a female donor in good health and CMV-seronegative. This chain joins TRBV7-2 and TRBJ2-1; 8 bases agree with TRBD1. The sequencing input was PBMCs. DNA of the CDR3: TGTGCCAGCAGCCCCCGGACAGGGAGGAATGAGCAGTTCTTC. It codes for CASSPRTGRNEQFF.